The TCR beta chain under discussion was sequenced for a study of metastatic and nonmetastatic thyroid tumors. Study in general: Where malignant and benign thyroid patients were concerned, repertoires were compared across blood and tumor or nodule tissue.

Study findings and constraints: For both blood and tumor, malignant thyroid tumors reportedly showed significantly higher TCR beta diversity than benign nodules did.

As to this clone: Its target is unknown.

Before thyroid surgery, none of the patients had received any treatment. V shed 2 bases and J 2 bases; nucleotides not matched to a gene: 6. This CDR3 is built from 16 residues. Germline V CDR1 and CDR2: MNHEY, SVGAGI. Under the authors' procedure: The study's classifier, a distant-metastasis tool for papillary thyroid cancer, was built using CDR3 differences across clinicopathological groups. MiXCR re-clonotyped the PCR reads for TCRdb. The authors' filters were not applied to this entry. The table lists 22,000 or so clones, about a third of them singletons. The rearrangement uses TRBV6-5 and TRBJ2-5; 9 bases line up with TRBD2. Sample: blood. This receptor was taken from a male donor with papillary thyroid cancer or a benign thyroid nodule (not recorded which). Some clones in this sample may be carry-over from other donors' samples. The CDR3 region has the DNA TGTGCCAGCAGTTACCGGAGCGGGAGGTGGCAAGAGACCCAGTACTTC. This codes for CASSYRSGRWQETQYF.